Each of the 27 T cell receptor beta chains below was sequenced from the same sample in a study of T-cell reconstitution after alpha-beta-depleted transplantation in children. TCRbeta library preparation incorporated unique molecular identifiers. TCRdb re-derived calls from the PCR reads in MiXCR, one entry per CDR3 protein. The data contain 450,000 to 550,000 distinct CDR3 sequences, about an eighth of them singletons. The source material was PBMCs, mostly from graft donor cells, sampled 180 days after TCRalphabeta/CD19-depleted stem cell transplant. The receptors here all came from a female patient aged 2 to 10 who had a stem cell transplant for aplastic anemia, so the T cells may come from the graft donor.

This chain connects TRBV5-4 to TRBJ2-7; TRBD2 agrees at 13 bases. The CDR3 consists of 17 residues. Germline CDR1 reads SGHNT; CDR2 reads YYREEE (reference sequence). The V gene end was trimmed by 3 bases and the J gene end by 3 bases; junction bases not matched to a gene: 9. The CDR3 DNA reads TGTGCCAGCAGCTCCGTCGGGACTAGCGGGAACGTCTACGAGCAGTACTTC. This sequence encodes CASSSVGTSGNVYEQYF.

In its sample, this clonotype was seen a few times. V gene TRBV7-2 combines with J gene TRBJ2-2; D ambiguous. V shed 0 bases and J shed 8 bases, with 7 bases lying between them. The CDR3 has 13 residues. Germline V CDR1 and CDR2: SGHTA, FQGNSA. DNA for the CDR3: TGTGCCAGCAGCTTAGCGGTAGGGGGGGAGCTGTTTTTT. It is translated as CASSLAVGGELFF. The full variable domain, rest sourced from reference TRBV7-2 and TRBJ2-2, is GAGVSQSPSNKVTEKGKDVELRCDPISGHTALYWYRQSLGQGLEFLIYFQGNSAPDKSGLPSDRFSAERTGGSVSTLTIQRTQQEDSAVYLCASSLAVGGELFFGEGSRLTVL.

The chain links TRBV6-6 to TRBJ2-5; the match to TRBD2 covers 9 bases. This CDR3 has 12 residues. The ends lost 9 bases at V and 1 base at J; junction bases unmatched: 0. Germline CDR1 MNHNY, CDR2 SVGAGI (reference sequence). CDR3 in amino acids: CASSGSQETQYF. Written as DNA, the CDR3 is TGTGCCAGTAGCGGGAGCCAAGAGACCCAGTACTTC.

This clonotype has at least ten counts. The chain carries TRBV20-1 and TRBJ2-5; D is unclear. Trimming stripped 0 bases from V and 5 bases from J, with 16 bases between. The CDR3 sequence is 15 residues long. Germline values: CDR1 DFQATT, CDR2 SNEGSKA (reference sequence). Written as DNA, the CDR3 is TGCAGTGCTAGAGATCTGGCAGGAATGGGGGAGACCCAGTACTTC. It encodes CSARDLAGMGETQYF.

In its sample, this clonotype was seen a few times. V is TRBV7-2 and J is TRBJ2-7, with D possibly being TRBD1 (6 bases). Trimming removed 5 bases at V and 1 base at J, with 12 bases between. The CDR3 is 14 residues long. Germline lookup yields CDR1 SGHTA and CDR2 FQGNSA. CDR3 bases: TGTGCCAGCAGCCCCCACAGGGATTCCTACGAGCAGTACTTC. Amino acids: CASSPHRDSYEQYF.

V gene TRBV11-2 combines with J gene TRBJ2-3; TRBD2 aligns across 9 bases. Losses at the gene ends were 3 bases for V and 6 bases for J; bases not matched to a gene: 4. The CDR3 totals 14 residues. Per the germline V gene, CDR1 is SGHAT and CDR2 is FQNNGV. DNA of the CDR3: TGTGCCAGCAGCTTTGGACTAGCGCACGATACGCAGTATTTT. It is translated as CASSFGLAHDTQYF.

The V and J genes are TRBV18 and TRBJ2-5; 8 bases align to TRBD2. CDR1 and CDR2 (germline): KGHSH, LQKENI. After removal of 1 base from V and 1 base from J, the junction contained 2 bases not matched to a gene. The CDR3 contains 15 residues. The CDR3, as DNA: TGTGCCAGCTCACCACTAGCGGGACTCCAAGAGACCCAGTACTTC. Residues: CASSPLAGLQETQYF.

This clonotype was seen a few times. The chain carries TRBV3-1 and TRBJ2-7, with D maybe TRBD2 (5 bases). V lost 4 bases, J lost 4 bases, and 8 bases lay in between. The CDR3 is made up of 12 amino acids. The germline V gene has CDR1 LGHDT and CDR2 YNNKEL (reference sequence). The CDR3 is CASSRRGYEQYV. In DNA form, the CDR3 reads TGTGCCAGCAGCCGTCGGGGATACGAGCAGTACGTC.

The CDR3 sequence: CASSYPYRDPAGEQYF. CDR3 coding DNA: TGTGCCAGCAGTTACCCTTACCGGGACCCCGCTGGCGAGCAGTACTTC. The chain uses TRBV6-5 and TRBJ2-7; either TRBD1 or TRBD2 may supply D (5 bases each). V lost 2 bases, J lost 6 bases, and 20 bases lay in between. The CDR3 is made up of 16 amino acids. Germline V gene data show CDR1 as MNHEY and CDR2 as SVGAGI.

The rearrangement uses TRBV15 and TRBJ2-4, with TRBD2 matching over 7 bases. V dropped 3 bases and J dropped 1; count of bases not matched to a gene: 21. The CDR3 loop spans 21 amino acids. Per germline, CDR1 LNHNV and CDR2 YYDKDF (reference sequence). The CDR3 DNA reads TGTGCCACCAGCAGGGACCCTGATGGCGGGAGAATAGGGTCGGCCAAAAACATTCAGTACTTC. Amino acids: CATSRDPDGGRIGSAKNIQYF. The variable domain in full, completed from reference TRBV15 and TRBJ2-4, reads DAMVIQNPRYQVTQFGKPVTLSCSQTLNHNVMYWYQQKSSQAPKLLFHYYDKDFNNEADTPDNFQSRRPNTSFCFLDIRSPGLGDTAMYLCATSRDPDGGRIGSAKNIQYFGAGTRLSVL.

A few counts support this clonotype. The rearrangement joins TRBV28 to TRBJ2-3; TRBD2 matches at 8 bases. CDR1 and CDR2 (germline): MDHEN, SYDVKM. The J segment lost 2 bases and the V segment lost 3 bases, leaving 7 bases of the junction unmatched. There are 16 residues in the CDR3. The CDR3, as DNA: TGTGCCAGCAGTTTTTCCCGAGCGGGAGACACAGATACGCAGTATTTT. This sequence encodes CASSFSRAGDTDTQYF. Drawing the rest from reference TRBV28 and TRBJ2-3, the complete variable domain is DVKVTQSSRYLVKRTGEKVFLECVQDMDHENMFWYRQDPGLGLRLIYFSYDVKMKEKGDIPEGYSVSREKKERFSLILESASTNQTSMYLCASSFSRAGDTDTQYFGPGTRLTVL.

The sample holds many counts of this clonotype. V usage is TRBV15 and J usage is TRBJ1-1; D unclear. The length of the CDR3 is 17 residues. The ends were cut back, 0 bases at V and 1 base at J, with 15 bases in the middle. The germline V gene has CDR1 LNHNV and CDR2 YYDKDF (reference sequence). The CDR3 DNA reads TGTGCCACCAGCAGAGATCCCATTAGGTTAACGAACACTGAAGCTTTCTTT. This encodes CATSRDPIRLTNTEAFF.

V is TRBV9 and J is TRBJ2-7; D is ambiguous. CDR1 is SGDLS, CDR2 YYNGEE, per germline. This CDR3 contains 18 residues. The germline V and J ends were trimmed by 0 bases and 0 bases, with 19 bases remaining between them. CDR3 DNA: TGTGCCAGCAGCGTAGAGGCCATCTGGCCCCAATCCTCCTACGAGCAGTACGTC. This gives the protein CASSVEAIWPQSSYEQYV.

This clonotype was detected a few times. J is TRBJ2-7 and V is TRBV4-1; a weak D match, TRBD2 (6 bases). This CDR3 region has 15 residues. Germline loops: CDR1 MGHRA, CDR2 YSYEKL. V shed 4 bases and J shed 5 bases, with 18 bases lying between them. This CDR3 reads CASSPGVRAEDEQYV. The CDR3 region has the DNA TGCGCCAGCAGCCCGGGGGTCAGGGCGGAGGACGAGCAGTACGTC.

This sequence joins TRBV10-3 and TRBJ1-1; D perhaps matches TRBD1 (5 bases). In germline, CDR1 is ENHRY, CDR2 SYGVKD. This CDR3 spans 13 amino acids. V lost 6 bases, J lost 0 bases, and 8 bases lay in between. The CDR3 region has the DNA TGTGCCATCAGCTGGGGGGTGAACACTGAAGCTTTCTTT. It specifies CAISWGVNTEAFF.

The sample holds a few counts of this clonotype. CDR3 in DNA: TGTGCCAGCAGCAGGGACGGCAATCAGCCCCAGCATTTT. This codes for CASSRDGNQPQHF. The chain couples TRBV14 to TRBJ1-5; D possibly corresponds to TRBD1 (5 bases). From germline, CDR1 is SGHDN and CDR2 FVKESK. The CDR3 loop spans 13 amino acids. V was cut by 5 bases and J by 2 bases, with 7 bases left in between.

At least ten counts were recorded for this clonotype. The chain recombines TRBV6-1 with TRBJ1-4; D unresolved. The length of the CDR3 is 14 residues. Trimming left V 1 base short and J 7 bases short, with 10 bases between. Germline V gene sequence: CDR1 MNHNS, CDR2 SASEGT. Here the CDR3 DNA reads TGTGCCAGCAGTGAAGGGTTTTTTTTTGAAAAACTGTTTTTT. Translating gives CASSEGFFFEKLFF.

Only a few counts were recorded for this clonotype. V and J are TRBV29-1 and TRBJ1-1; D is ambiguous. Germline CDR1 SQVTM, CDR2 ANQGSEA. CDR3 size: 11 residues. V was shortened by 4 bases and J by 4 bases, with 7 bases between the two germline ends. CDR3 DNA: TGCAGCGTTGCCGGTCTCACTGAAGCTTTCTTT. Residues: CSVAGLTEAFF.

The gene calls are TRBV7-9 and TRBJ2-2; possibly TRBD1 or TRBD2 for D (6 bases each). Trimming shortened V by 5 bases and J by 8 bases, and 21 bases separated the two germline ends. Germline lookup yields CDR1 SEHNR and CDR2 FQNEAQ (reference sequence). The CDR3 runs to 16 residues. CDR3 DNA: TGTGCCAGCAGCCTGGTACCGGGGGCCCCGGTTGGGGAGCTGTTTTTT. Its translation: CASSLVPGAPVGELFF.

This clonotype was picked up many times. This chain connects TRBV20-1 to TRBJ2-3; D is possibly TRBD2 (6 bases). The germline V gene has CDR1 DFQATT and CDR2 SNEGSKA (reference sequence). This CDR3 region has 14 residues. V gave up 0 bases and J gave up 5 bases, with 12 bases separating them. The CDR3 loop is CSARDLRRVDTQYF. The CDR3 bases are TGCAGTGCTAGAGATCTGAGGAGGGTAGATACGCAGTATTTT.

The rearrangement joins TRBV6-1 to TRBJ1-5; no clear D. Trimming removed 6 bases from V and 0 bases from J, with 12 bases in between. CDR3 size: 15 residues. CDR1 is MNHNS and CDR2 is SASEGT in the germline V gene. The CDR3 loop reads CASRGAVYSNQPQHF. CDR3 nucleotides: TGTGCCAGCAGGGGAGCCGTATATAGCAATCAGCCCCAGCATTTT.

The V gene is TRBV11-2, the J gene TRBJ2-3, with 7 bases fitting TRBD2. The V segment lost 4 bases and the J segment 2 bases; nucleotides outside the gene matches: 15. Germline V gene data show CDR1 as SGHAT and CDR2 as FQNNGV. The CDR3 is 18 residues long. CDR3 loop: CASSSSLAGDGDTDTQYF. The DNA of the CDR3 is TGTGCCAGCAGCTCCTCCCTTGCGGGAGACGGGGACACAGATACGCAGTATTTT.

This clonotype appeared a few times. V usage is TRBV20-1 and J usage is TRBJ2-1; 9 nucleotides match TRBD2. The length of the CDR3 is 17 residues. CDR1 and CDR2 from the germline V gene are DFQATT and SNEGSKA (reference sequence). The junction had 17 bases not matched to a gene; V was cut back by 3 bases and J by 8 bases. The CDR3, as DNA: TGCAGTGCTAGTAGGTTTAGCGGGAGCAGGGTTTTCCATGAGCAGTTCTTC. It yields the protein CSASRFSGSRVFHEQFF.

The J gene is TRBJ2-2, the V gene TRBV25-1, with 10 bases identical to TRBD1. This CDR3 has 18 amino acids. Losses at the gene ends were 4 bases for V and 1 base for J; bases not matched to a gene: 9. In germline, CDR1 is MGHDK, CDR2 SYGVNS. The CDR3 spells CASSGLRQGAWNTGELFF. CDR3 sequence (DNA): TGTGCCAGCAGTGGGCTCCGACAGGGGGCCTGGAACACCGGGGAGCTGTTTTTT.

This clonotype has a handful of counts. The chain uses TRBV6-2 or TRBV6-3 and TRBJ1-2, with D maybe TRBD1 (5 bases). Deletions cut 6 bases from V and 1 base from J, with 15 bases between. The V gene's germline CDR1 is MNHEY and CDR2 SVGEGT. This CDR3 is 15 amino acids long. In DNA, the CDR3 is TGTGCCAGCAGCTGGGGACTACCAAATAACTATGGCTACACCTTC. Translating gives CASSWGLPNNYGYTF.

This sequence joins TRBV5-5 and TRBJ1-2; D unclear. Germline V lookup: CDR1 SGHKS, CDR2 YYEKEE (reference sequence). The CDR3 is 13 residues long. Trimming took 1 base from V and 7 from J, leaving 11 bases between them. The CDR3 sequence: CASSLLASFGYTF. For the CDR3, the DNA is TGTGCCAGCAGCTTGTTGGCGTCATTTGGCTACACCTTC.

In this sample, this clonotype turned up a few times. The chain links TRBV28 to TRBJ2-3; 10 positions agree with TRBD2. This CDR3 spans 16 amino acids. Germline-derived CDR1 and CDR2 are MDHEN and SYDVKM. Germline trimming cut 5 bases from V and 0 bases from J; bases unmatched to any gene: 5. In DNA form, the CDR3 reads TGTGCCAGCAGTGTTCCGGGACTAGCGAGCACAGATACGCAGTATTTT. Translation: CASSVPGLASTDTQYF.